The 4 T cell receptor beta chains below were found in one sample sequenced in a study of T cells in Graves' hyperthyroidism and ophthalmopathy. There were TCR beta CDR3 regions amplified from RNA transcripts. Carried out on the TCR CDR3, a first-round RT-PCR used the HTBI primer set. In TCRdb, the multiplex PCR reads were re-called with MiXCR into one record per CDR3 protein. The sample includes around 440,000 distinct CDR3 sequences, approximately 15% of them seen just once. The sample taken for sequencing was blood. Source of these receptors: a woman under 30 with Graves' hyperthyroidism.

With regard to this clonotype: A much larger clone is a single base away; this may be a read error. The V call is TRBV5-1, the J call TRBJ2-1, with 12 bases matching TRBD2. Trimming removed 0 bases from V and 11 bases from J; junction bases left unmatched: 12. The CDR3 length is 17 residues. Germline CDR1 reads SGHRS; CDR2 reads YFSETQ. The CDR3 loop is CASSLVLAGGAGNKQFF. The CDR3 DNA sequence: TGCGCCAGCAGCTTGGTCCTAGCGGGAGGGGCCGGGAATAAGCAGTTCTTC.

The genes are TRBV7-9 and TRBJ2-3, with 7 bases that match TRBD2. Germline V CDR1 and CDR2: SEHNR, FQNEAQ (reference sequence). There are 17 residues in the CDR3. Trimming at V came to 4 bases and at J to 2 bases, leaving 12 bases not matched to a gene. CDR3 bases: TGTGCCAGCAGCTCCGGCTCCGGGGCGGGAGTCACAGATACGCAGTATTTT. This sequence encodes CASSSGSGAGVTDTQYF.

The V and J genes are TRBV4-1 and TRBJ2-7; 7 bases map to TRBD1. The CDR3 totals 14 residues. Germline CDR1 and CDR2: MGHRA and YSYEKL. The V and J ends lost 0 bases and 6 bases, in that order; junction bases with no gene match: 5. The CDR3 coding sequence is TGCGCCAGCAGCCAAGATATACAGGGGTGCGAGCAGTACTTC. This codes for CASSQDIQGCEQYF.

This clonotype was counted ten times or more. V is TRBV10-3 and J is TRBJ2-1, with 8 bases fitting TRBD2. Germline loops: CDR1 ENHRY, CDR2 SYGVKD. Trimming removed 1 base from V and 0 bases from J; junction bases left unmatched: 14. This CDR3 region has 20 residues. Here the CDR3 DNA reads TGTGCCATCAGTGAGTTGAAGCGGGAGAGCCCCCCTAGCTCCTACAATGAGCAGTTCTTC. Its translation is CAISELKRESPPSSYNEQFF.